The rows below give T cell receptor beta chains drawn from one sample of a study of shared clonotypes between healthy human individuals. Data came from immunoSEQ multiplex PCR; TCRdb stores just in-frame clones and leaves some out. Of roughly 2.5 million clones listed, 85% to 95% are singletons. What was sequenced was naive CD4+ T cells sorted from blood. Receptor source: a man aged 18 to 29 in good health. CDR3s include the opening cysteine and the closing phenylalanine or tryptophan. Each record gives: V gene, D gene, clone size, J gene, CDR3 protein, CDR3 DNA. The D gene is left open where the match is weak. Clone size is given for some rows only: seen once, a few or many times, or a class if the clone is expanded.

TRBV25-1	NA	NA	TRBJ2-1	CASSEWGGGEQFF	TGTGCCAGCAGTGAATGGGGAGGCGGGGAGCAGTTCTTC
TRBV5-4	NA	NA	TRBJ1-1	CASSPDPTVNTEAFF	TGTGCCAGCAGCCCCGACCCAACAGTGAACACTGAAGCTTTCTTT
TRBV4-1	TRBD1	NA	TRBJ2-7	CASSQVPQGVYEQYF	TGCGCCAGCAGCCAAGTACCACAGGGGGTCTACGAGCAGTACTTC
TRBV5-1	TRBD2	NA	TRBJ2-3	CASGLAGTDTQYF	TGCGCCAGCGGACTAGCGGGCACAGATACGCAGTATTTT
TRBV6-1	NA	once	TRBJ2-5	CASSPQTGPETQYF	TGTGCCAGCAGTCCTCAGACTGGACCAGAGACCCAGTACTTC
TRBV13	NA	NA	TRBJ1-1	CASSPGQLPRQAFF	TGTGCCAGCAGCCCGGGACAACTCCCTCGGCAAGCTTTCTTT
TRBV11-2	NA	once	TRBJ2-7	CASSPFQGSRYEQYF	TGTGCCAGCAGCCCATTTCAGGGGAGTCGCTACGAGCAGTACTTC
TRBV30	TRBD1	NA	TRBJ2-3	CAWRKGAALTLDTQYF	TGTGCCTGGAGGAAGGGGGCGGCCTTGACTCTGGATACGCAGTATTTT
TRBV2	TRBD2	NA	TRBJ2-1	CAVFQREVNEQFF	TGTGCCGTCTTCCAGCGGGAGGTGAATGAGCAGTTCTTC
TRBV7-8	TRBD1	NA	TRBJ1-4	CASSLRGQGSNEKLFF	TGTGCCAGCAGCTTAAGGGGACAGGGCTCAAATGAAAAACTGTTTTTT
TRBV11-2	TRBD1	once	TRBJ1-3	CASSLAPGGAGNTIYF	TGTGCCAGCAGCTTAGCTCCAGGGGGCGCCGGAAACACCATATATTTT
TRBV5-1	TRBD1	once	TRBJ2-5	CASSSGQGSETQYF	TGCGCCAGCAGCTCCGGACAGGGGTCGGAGACCCAGTACTTC
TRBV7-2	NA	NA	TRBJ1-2	CASSLRRLNYGYTF	TGTGCCAGCAGCTTACGCAGGCTTAACTATGGCTACACCTTC
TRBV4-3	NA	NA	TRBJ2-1	CASSQDWGAGNEQFF	TGCGCCAGCAGCCAAGATTGGGGGGCTGGCAATGAGCAGTTCTTC
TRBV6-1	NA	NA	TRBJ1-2	CASNGLGGYTF	TGTGCCAGCAATGGACTTGGTGGCTACACCTTC
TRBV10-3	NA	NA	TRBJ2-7	CAISDGGNYEQYF	TGTGCCATCAGTGACGGGGGCAACTACGAGCAGTACTTC
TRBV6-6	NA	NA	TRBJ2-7	CATSELYEQYF	TGTGCCACCTCCGAACTTTACGAGCAGTACTTC
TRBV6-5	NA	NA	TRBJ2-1	CASSRDLYNEQFF	TGTGCCAGCAGCCGGGACTTGTACAATGAGCAGTTCTTC
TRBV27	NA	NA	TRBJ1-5	CASSPSRAVQPQHF	TGTGCCAGCAGTCCATCCAGGGCGGTTCAGCCCCAGCATTTT
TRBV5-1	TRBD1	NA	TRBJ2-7	CASSSLAGGSYEQYF	TGCGCCAGCAGCTCCCTGGCAGGGGGCTCCTACGAGCAGTACTTC
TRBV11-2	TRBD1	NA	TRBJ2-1	CASSAQGASYNEQFF	TGTGCCAGCAGCGCCCAGGGGGCTTCCTACAATGAGCAGTTCTTC
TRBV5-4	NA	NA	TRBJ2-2	CASARGAGELFF	TGTGCCAGCGCCAGGGGAGCCGGGGAGCTGTTTTTT
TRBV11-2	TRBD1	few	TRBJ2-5	CASSLDGTGEETQYF	TGTGCCAGCAGCTTAGATGGGACAGGGGAAGAGACCCAGTACTTC
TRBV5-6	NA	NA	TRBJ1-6	CASSFSKTSPLHF	TGTGCCAGCAGCTTTTCTAAGACCTCACCCCTCCACTTT
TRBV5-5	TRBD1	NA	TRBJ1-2	CASLFTGTGVHGYTF	TGTGCCAGCTTGTTTACCGGGACAGGGGTACATGGCTACACCTTC
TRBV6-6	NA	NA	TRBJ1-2	CASSYGRGDYGYTF	TGTGCCAGCAGTTACGGGCGGGGGGACTATGGCTACACCTTC
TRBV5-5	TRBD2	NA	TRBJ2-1	CASSSTSGRHNEQFF	TGTGCCAGCAGCTCGACTAGCGGGAGGCACAATGAGCAGTTCTTC
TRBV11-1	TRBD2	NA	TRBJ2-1	CASSFGGGADEQFF	TGTGCCAGCAGCTTTGGCGGGGGGGCCGATGAGCAGTTCTTC
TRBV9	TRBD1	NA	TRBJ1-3	CASSPGTGDNTIYF	TGTGCCAGCAGCCCCGGGACAGGGGACAACACCATATATTTT
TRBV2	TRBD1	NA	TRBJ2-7	CASSDWTGIMDEQYF	TGTGCCAGCAGCGATTGGACAGGGATTATGGACGAGCAGTACTTC
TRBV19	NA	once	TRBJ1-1	CASSTGSSITFF	TGTGCCAGTAGTACAGGGTCTTCGATAACTTTCTTT
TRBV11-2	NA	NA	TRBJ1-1	CASSLGPGNTEAFF	TGTGCCAGCAGCTTAGGCCCGGGTAACACTGAAGCTTTCTTT
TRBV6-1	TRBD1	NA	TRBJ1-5	CASRPTGDNQPQHF	TGTGCCAGCAGACCTACAGGGGACAATCAGCCCCAGCATTTT
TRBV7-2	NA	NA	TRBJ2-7	CASSLFPRQQYF	TGTGCCAGCAGCTTATTCCCCCGACAGCAGTACTTC
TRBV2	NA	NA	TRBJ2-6	CASSETGLSGANVLTF	TGTGCCAGCAGTGAAACAGGACTCTCTGGGGCCAACGTCCTGACTTTC
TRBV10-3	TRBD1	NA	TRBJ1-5	CAISESGQGNQPQHF	TGTGCCATCAGTGAGTCCGGACAGGGCAATCAGCCCCAGCATTTT
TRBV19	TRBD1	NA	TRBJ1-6	CASRTGPGGSPLHF	TGTGCCAGTAGGACAGGGCCGGGGGGTTCACCCCTCCACTTT
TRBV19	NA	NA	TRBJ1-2	CASRGTTWGYTF	TGTGCCAGTAGAGGGACAACCTGGGGCTACACCTTC
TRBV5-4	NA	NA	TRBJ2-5	CASSLMGQETQYF	TGTGCCAGCAGCTTGATGGGCCAAGAGACCCAGTACTTC
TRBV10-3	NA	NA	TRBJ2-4	CAISDSGILNIQYF	TGTGCCATCAGTGATTCAGGGATATTAAACATTCAGTACTTC
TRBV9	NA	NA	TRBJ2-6	CASSGGAGANVLTF	TGTGCCAGCAGCGGAGGGGCCGGGGCCAACGTCCTGACTTTC
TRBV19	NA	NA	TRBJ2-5	CASGKPGKETQYF	TGTGCCAGTGGTAAACCAGGGAAAGAGACCCAGTACTTC
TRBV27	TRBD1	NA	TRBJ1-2	CASSRTGDGYTF	TGTGCCAGCAGTCGGACAGGGGATGGCTACACCTTC
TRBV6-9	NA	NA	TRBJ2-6	CASSSGGRLDGANVLTF	TGTGCCAGCAGTTCCGGGGGGCGCCTGGATGGGGCCAACGTCCTGACTTTC
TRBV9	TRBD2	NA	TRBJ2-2	CASSGGTSGVANTGELFF	TGTGCCAGCAGCGGCGGGACTAGCGGGGTGGCGAACACCGGGGAGCTGTTTTTT